The 24 T cell receptor beta chains reported below all come from one sample, sequenced in a study of beta chain features in type 1 diabetes. Study-level results: Shortening that was moderate but significant affected the TCRB CDR3s of Type 1 diabetes patients in all four CD4+ subsets.

Every bit of the isolated RNA underwent reverse transcription, so sequencing read expressed TCRB transcripts. Here immunoSEQ multiplex PCR was the method, and the copy in TCRdb shows in-frame clones only, minus some. This table has around 250,000 clones, about a fifth appearing once. No antigen has been assigned to these receptors. Material: naive CD4+ T cells from blood. The source is a woman aged 35 to 49 with type 1 diabetes.

This clone was found a few times. The chain links TRBV7-9 to TRBJ2-3; 7 positions match TRBD1. CDR1 and CDR2 from the germline V gene are SEHNR and FQNEAQ (reference sequence). The CDR3 sequence is 16 residues long. J was trimmed by 0 bases and V by 7 bases; bases with no gene match: 10. The CDR3: CASTGTAFSSTDTQYF. The CDR3 DNA reads as TGTGCCAGCACCGGGACAGCTTTCTCTAGCACAGATACGCAGTATTTT.

The V and J genes are TRBV27 and TRBJ2-1; D perhaps matches TRBD1 (7 bases). The CDR3 length is 15 residues. Germline values: CDR1 MNHEY, CDR2 SMNVEV (reference sequence). Trimming took off 3 bases at V and 3 bases at J, with 12 bases between the two ends. CDR3 amino acids: CASSFGGQYYNEQFF. The DNA for the CDR3 is TGTGCCAGCAGTTTCGGGGGACAGTACTACAATGAGCAGTTCTTC.

This clone turned up a few times. This chain joins TRBV11-2 and TRBJ2-7; D is perhaps TRBD1 (5 bases). With 5 bases removed from V and 0 bases from J, the gap between germline ends came to 17 bases. The CDR3 has 16 amino acids. Germline V lookup: CDR1 SGHAT, CDR2 FQNNGV. The CDR3 DNA reads as TGTGCCAGCAGCCTCTTTAAATGGGGCTTCTCCTACGAGCAGTACTTC. This codes for CASSLFKWGFSYEQYF.

The chain employs TRBV7-9 and TRBJ2-7; TRBD2 matches 7 bases. The CDR3 is made up of 15 amino acids. The germline V gene encodes CDR1 SEHNR and CDR2 FQNEAQ (reference sequence). V was pared by 5 bases and J by 2 bases, with 9 bases of the junction left unmatched. The CDR3, as DNA: TGTGCCAGCAGCCCACCGGCTAGCGGAACCTACGAGCAGTACTTC. It translates to CASSPPASGTYEQYF.

This clone was seen more than once but under ten times. The chain carries TRBV6-6 and TRBJ2-7, with D perhaps matching TRBD2 (6 bases). Between the trimmed V and J ends, which lost 6 bases and 2 bases, there was a span of 8 bases. CDR3 length: 12 amino acids. The germline CDR1 and CDR2 sequences are MNHNY and SVGAGI (reference sequence). The CDR3 nucleotides are TGTGCCAGCAGCGGGGGACCCTACGAGCAGTACTTC. As protein: CASSGGPYEQYF.

The table lists this clone with a few counts. The V call is TRBV7-9, the J call TRBJ2-4; tentatively, D is TRBD2 (5 bases). CDR3 size: 15 residues. In germline, CDR1 is SEHNR, CDR2 FQNEAQ (reference sequence). V was pared by 1 base and J by 6 bases, with 13 bases between. The CDR3 DNA follows: TGTGCCAGCAGCTTAGTATTTCGGGAAGGAAACATTCAGTACTTC. It codes for CASSLVFREGNIQYF.

This clone has a handful of counts. This chain uses TRBV9 with TRBJ2-2; a possible D gene is TRBD2 (6 bases). The CDR3 covers 16 residues. Germline V lookup: CDR1 SGDLS, CDR2 YYNGEE. Trimming pared 4 bases from V and 4 bases from J, leaving 17 bases between. The CDR3 nucleotides read TGTGCCAGCAGCCTCCTGTCGCGGGAACGCACCGGGGAGCTGTTTTTT. Its translation is CASSLLSRERTGELFF.

This clone was seen a few times. The chain combines TRBV30 with TRBJ2-6, with 7 bases matching TRBD2. The CDR3 is 17 amino acids. Germline V gene lookup returns CDR1 GTSNPN and CDR2 SVGIG (reference sequence). J gave up 2 bases and V 3 bases, and 10 bases lay outside the gene matches. CDR3 coding DNA: TGTGCCTGGAGACCCGGGACGGGAGGAACTGGGGCCAACGTCCTGACTTTC. Residues: CAWRPGTGGTGANVLTF.

The chain is built from TRBV11-2 and TRBJ2-5, with TRBD2 matching over 7 bases. CDR1 is SGHAT and CDR2 is FQNNGV in the germline V gene. Trimming cost V 2 bases and J 0 bases; bases outside gene matches: 0. The CDR3 sequence is 14 residues long. The CDR3 DNA reads TGTGCCAGCAGCTTACTAGCGGACCAAGAGACCCAGTACTTC. Its translation is CASSLLADQETQYF.

The chain has TRBV28 and TRBJ2-7; the D gene is possibly TRBD2 (6 bases). This CDR3 is 12 amino acids long. Germline CDR1 reads MDHEN; CDR2 reads SYDVKM. The CDR3 nucleotides read TGTGCGGGGGGTAGAAGCTCCTACGAGCAGTACTTC. Its protein product is CAGGRSSYEQYF.

The rearrangement uses TRBV29-1 and TRBJ2-3; D may be TRBD2 (5 bases). The CDR3 has 13 residues. Trimming cost V 6 bases and J 5 bases, with 15 bases left between them. From germline, CDR1 is SQVTM and CDR2 ANQGSEA. CDR3 loop: CSVNGPAGDTQYF. The CDR3, as DNA: TGCAGCGTAAACGGGCCCGCGGGAGATACGCAGTATTTT.

The chain links TRBV5-4 to TRBJ2-1; 10 nucleotides line up with TRBD2. Germline lookup yields CDR1 SGHNT and CDR2 YYREEE (reference sequence). The CDR3 runs to 16 residues. J gave up 8 bases and V 6 bases, and 14 bases lay outside the gene matches. The CDR3 region has the DNA TGTGCCAGCACCGATCTGAGGAGCGGGAGGGCCCATGAGCAGTTCTTC. Translating it yields CASTDLRSGRAHEQFF. Drawing the rest from reference TRBV5-4 and TRBJ2-1, the complete variable domain is ETGVTQSPTHLIKTRGQQVTLRCSSQSGHNTVSWYQQALGQGPQFIFQYYREEENGRGNFPPRFSGLQFPNYSSELNVNALELDDSALYLCASTDLRSGRAHEQFFGPGTRLTVL.

This sequence joins TRBV5-1 and TRBJ2-1, with 9 bases matching TRBD2. The CDR3 sequence is 15 residues long. Unmatched junction bases numbered 7, after V lost 0 bases and J lost 9 bases. Germline loops: CDR1 SGHRS, CDR2 YFSETQ. CDR3 nucleotide sequence: TGCGCCAGCAGCTTGGTCGCGGGAGGGCAAGGTGAGCAGTTCTTC. Translated, it gives CASSLVAGGQGEQFF.

The chain carries TRBV30 and TRBJ1-1; D may be TRBD1 (6 bases). Trimming pared 4 bases from V and 0 bases from J, leaving 9 bases between. Germline loops: CDR1 GTSNPN, CDR2 SVGIG (reference sequence). The CDR3 length is 13 residues. CDR3 sequence reads: CAWTGAVNTEAFF. The DNA for the CDR3 is TGTGCCTGGACAGGGGCGGTGAACACTGAAGCTTTCTTT.

The chain employs TRBV7-9 and TRBJ1-5, with D possibly being TRBD1 (5 bases). Trimming left V 3 bases short and J 7 bases short, with 13 bases between. The germline V gene has CDR1 SEHNR and CDR2 FQNEAQ (reference sequence). The CDR3 contains 14 residues. The CDR3 protein is CASSLEQGGQPQHF. The DNA for the CDR3 is TGTGCCAGCAGCTTGGAGCAGGGCGGACAGCCCCAGCATTTT.

There are a few counts of this clone. DNA of the CDR3: TGCGCCAGCAGCTTGGGCGGGACTAGCGCCCAAGAGACCCAGTACTTC. It codes for CASSLGGTSAQETQYF. The chain couples TRBV5-1 to TRBJ2-5; 10 bases map to TRBD2. The junction had 3 bases not matched to a gene; V was cut back by 0 bases and J by 1 base. The germline CDR1 and CDR2 sequences are SGHRS and YFSETQ. This CDR3 region has 16 residues.

A few counts support this clone. In DNA form, the CDR3 reads TGCGCCAGCAGCCAAGATCTGGCAGACTATGGCTACACCTTC. It specifies CASSQDLADYGYTF. The chain uses TRBV4-1 and TRBJ1-2; D call uncertain. Germline V gene data show CDR1 as MGHRA and CDR2 as YSYEKL. The CDR3 covers 14 residues. The germline V and J ends were trimmed by 0 bases and 3 bases, with 8 bases remaining between them.

This clone was seen more than once but under ten times. The CDR3 coding sequence is TGTGCCAGCAGGTTAATCCAGGGCGGTGGCTACACCTTC. Residues: CASRLIQGGGYTF. The rearrangement links TRBV7-2 to TRBJ1-2, with D perhaps matching TRBD1 (5 bases). Germline V gene lookup returns CDR1 SGHTA and CDR2 FQGNSA. The V and J ends lost 6 bases and 7 bases respectively, with 15 bases between them. CDR3 length: 13 amino acids.

The chain links TRBV29-1 to TRBJ1-1, with a weak D call TRBD1 (6 bases). Trimming removed 8 bases at V and 0 bases at J, with 16 bases between. From germline, CDR1 is SQVTM and CDR2 ANQGSEA. This CDR3 has 14 residues. The CDR3 region is CSPRREGVNTEAFF. CDR3 DNA: TGCAGCCCCAGACGGGAGGGGGTGAACACTGAAGCTTTCTTT.

The CDR3 DNA follows: TGTGCCACCAGCAGAGATGACAGGGCAAACATTCAGTACTTC. Translated, it gives CATSRDDRANIQYF. The V and J genes are TRBV15 and TRBJ2-4; 7 bases align to TRBD1. This CDR3 comprises 14 residues. After removal of 0 bases from V and 6 bases from J, the junction contained 2 bases not matched to a gene. Germline V gene data show CDR1 as LNHNV and CDR2 as YYDKDF (reference sequence).

In this sample, this clone turned up once. The chain carries TRBV9 and TRBJ2-5; TRBD1 matches 11 bases. This CDR3 contains 16 residues. The junction had 6 bases not matched to a gene; V was cut back by 3 bases and J by 2 bases. The germline V gene has CDR1 SGDLS and CDR2 YYNGEE. The DNA for the CDR3 is TGTGCCAGCAGCGCCTCGGACAGGGGGCAACAAGAGACCCAGTACTTC. It translates to CASSASDRGQQETQYF. Full variable domain (outside the CDR3, taken from reference TRBV9 and TRBJ2-5): DSGVTQTPKHLITATGQRVTLRCSPRSGDLSVYWYQQSLDQGLQFLIQYYNGEERAKGNILERFSAQQFPDLHSELNLSSLELGDSALYFCASSASDRGQQETQYFGPGTRLLVL.

This clone was picked up a small number of times. This chain joins TRBV13 and TRBJ2-1; 10 nucleotides match TRBD2. The CDR3 sequence is 15 residues long. CDR1 and CDR2 from the germline V gene are PRHDT and FYEKMQ (reference sequence). V was clipped by 1 base and J by 5 bases; unmatched bases: 2. The CDR3 DNA sequence: TGTGCCAGCAGCTTAGCCCTAGCGGGAGACAATGAGCAGTTCTTC. This translates into CASSLALAGDNEQFF.

The sample holds a few counts of this clone. This rearrangement joins TRBV28 to TRBJ1-5; D not resolved. Looked up from germline, CDR1 is MDHEN and CDR2 is SYDVKM. Trimming cost V 6 bases and J 10 bases, with 10 bases left between them. The CDR3 spans 11 residues. The CDR3 sequence is CASSQLEPQHF. The CDR3 bases are TGTGCCAGCAGCCAACTCGAACCCCAGCATTTT.

The chain joins TRBV7-2 to TRBJ2-5; D gene unclear. Germline CDR1 SGHTA, CDR2 FQGNSA. Trimming took 1 base from V and 5 from J, leaving 14 bases between them. The CDR3 length is 15 residues. CDR3 DNA sequence: TGTGCCAGCAGCTTAGTGTCTCCAGCTAGGGAGACCCAGTACTTC. This codes for CASSLVSPARETQYF.